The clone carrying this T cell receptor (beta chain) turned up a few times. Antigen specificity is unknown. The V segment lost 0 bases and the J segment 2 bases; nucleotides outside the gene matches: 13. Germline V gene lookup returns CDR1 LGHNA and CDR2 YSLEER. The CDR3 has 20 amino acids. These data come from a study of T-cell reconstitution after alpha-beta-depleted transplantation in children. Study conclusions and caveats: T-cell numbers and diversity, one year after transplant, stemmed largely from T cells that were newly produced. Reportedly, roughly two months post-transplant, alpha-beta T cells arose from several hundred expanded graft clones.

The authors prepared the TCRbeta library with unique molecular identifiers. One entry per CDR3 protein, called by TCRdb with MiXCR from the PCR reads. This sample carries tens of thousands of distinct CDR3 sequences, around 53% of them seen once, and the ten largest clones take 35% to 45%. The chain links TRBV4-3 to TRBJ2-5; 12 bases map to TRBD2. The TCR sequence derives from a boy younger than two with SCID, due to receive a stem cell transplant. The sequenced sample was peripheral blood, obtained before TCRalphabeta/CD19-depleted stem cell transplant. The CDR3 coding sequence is TGCGCCAGCAGCCAAGATAGTCGGCTAGCGGGGGGGCTGGGGCAAGAGACCCAGTACTTC. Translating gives CASSQDSRLAGGLGQETQYF.